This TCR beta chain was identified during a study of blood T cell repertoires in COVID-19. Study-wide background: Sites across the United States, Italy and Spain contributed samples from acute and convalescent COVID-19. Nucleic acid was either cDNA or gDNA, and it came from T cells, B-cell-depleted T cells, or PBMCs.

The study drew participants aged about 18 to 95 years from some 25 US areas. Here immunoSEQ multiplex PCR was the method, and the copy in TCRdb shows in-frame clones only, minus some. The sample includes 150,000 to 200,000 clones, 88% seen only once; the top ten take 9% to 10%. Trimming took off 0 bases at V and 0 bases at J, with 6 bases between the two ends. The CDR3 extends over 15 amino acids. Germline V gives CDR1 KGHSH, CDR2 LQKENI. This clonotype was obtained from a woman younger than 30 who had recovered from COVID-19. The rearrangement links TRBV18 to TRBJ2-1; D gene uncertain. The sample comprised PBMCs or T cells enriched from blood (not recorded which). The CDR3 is CASSPPSSSYNEQFF. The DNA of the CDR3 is TGTGCCAGCTCACCACCGTCTAGCTCCTACAATGAGCAGTTCTTC.